The rows below give T cell receptor beta chains drawn from one sample of a study of shared clonotypes between healthy human individuals. Sequencing was performed with immunoSEQ multiplex PCR; in TCRdb, only in-frame clones are kept and a portion is missing. Of 600,000 or so clones detected, approximately 96% appear once; the ten largest clones hold over 0.09%. The sample comprised naive CD8+ T cells sorted from blood. Receptors were obtained from a woman in her 30s in good health. The CDR3 runs from the conserved cysteine through the conserved F or W. The D gene is left open where the match is weak. The size entry is marked missing in some rows and otherwise reads once, few, many or a size class.

clone size,J gene,CDR3 length,D gene,V gene,CDR3 protein,CDR3 DNA
once,TRBJ1-4,16,TRBD1,TRBV11-2,CASSTRRGGEDEKLFF,TGTGCCAGCAGCACTCGAAGAGGGGGCGAGGATGAAAAACTGTTTTTT
once,TRBJ1-1,13,NA,TRBV10-3,CAISETGHTEAFF,TGTGCCATCAGTGAGACGGGACACACTGAAGCTTTCTTT
NA,TRBJ2-5,16,TRBD2,TRBV28,CASSLEGTSVGETQYF,TGTGCCAGCAGTTTAGAGGGGACTAGCGTTGGGGAGACCCAGTACTTC
NA,TRBJ2-1,15,TRBD2,TRBV19,CASSIRVGGYNEQFF,TGTGCCAGTAGTATCCGTGTCGGGGGGTACAATGAGCAGTTCTTC
once,TRBJ1-1,18,TRBD1,TRBV19,CASSAIGGTGGADTEAFF,TGTGCCAGTAGTGCCATAGGGGGGACAGGGGGCGCGGACACTGAAGCTTTCTTT
NA,TRBJ2-7,13,TRBD1,TRBV9,CASSGQGSYEQYF,TGTGCCAGCAGCGGACAGGGCTCCTACGAGCAGTACTTC
NA,TRBJ1-5,15,TRBD1,TRBV5-6,CASSWAGGYNQPQHF,TGTGCCAGCAGCTGGGCAGGGGGCTACAATCAGCCCCAGCATTTT
NA,TRBJ2-7,16,TRBD1,TRBV7-2,CASSLAPGQVTYEQYF,TGTGCCAGCAGCTTAGCGCCGGGACAGGTTACCTACGAGCAGTACTTC
NA,TRBJ2-7,13,NA,TRBV6-6,CASSPGGSYEQYF,TGTGCCAGCAGCCCCGGGGGCTCCTACGAGCAGTACTTC
NA,TRBJ2-1,14,NA,TRBV27,CASSLGGSYNEQFF,TGTGCCAGCAGTTTGGGCGGGTCCTACAATGAGCAGTTCTTC
NA,TRBJ2-5,16,TRBD1,TRBV13,CASSSRQGASKETQYF,TGTGCCAGCAGCAGTCGACAGGGGGCATCTAAAGAGACCCAGTACTTC
NA,TRBJ2-7,14,NA,TRBV2,CASSGSWATYEQYF,TGTGCCAGCAGTGGGAGTTGGGCTACCTACGAGCAGTACTTC
NA,TRBJ2-2,15,TRBD2,TRBV18,CASSPRLAGDGELFF,TGTGCCAGCTCACCACGACTAGCGGGAGATGGGGAGCTGTTTTTT
NA,TRBJ2-7,14,NA,TRBV6-5,CASRARVGDYEQYF,TGTGCCAGCAGAGCGCGGGTCGGGGACTACGAGCAGTACTTC
few,TRBJ2-7,12,NA,TRBV5-4,CASSLGTYEQYF,TGTGCCAGCAGCTTGGGGACCTACGAGCAGTACTTC
NA,TRBJ2-1,12,NA,TRBV13,CASSLGRGEQFF,TGTGCCAGCAGCTTAGGCCGGGGTGAGCAGTTCTTC
NA,TRBJ2-3,16,TRBD2,TRBV7-8,CASSLSPGGGIDTQYF,TGTGCCAGCAGCTTAAGTCCGGGAGGGGGAATAGATACGCAGTATTTT
NA,TRBJ2-7,18,NA,TRBV27,CARSAPPTGHGGSYEQYF,TGTGCCAGATCCGCCCCGCCCACAGGTCATGGTGGGTCCTACGAGCAGTACTTC
NA,TRBJ2-7,14,NA,TRBV27,CASSHGFSSYEQYF,TGTGCCAGCAGTCACGGGTTTTCCTCCTACGAGCAGTACTTC
NA,TRBJ2-7,13,NA,TRBV27,CASSHGGSYEQYF,TGTGCCAGCAGTCACGGGGGATCCTACGAGCAGTACTTC
NA,TRBJ2-1,17,TRBD2,TRBV12-5,CASAFIAGKALAGEQFF,TGTGCTAGTGCCTTCATAGCGGGAAAGGCTCTGGCGGGAGAGCAGTTCTTC
NA,TRBJ2-3,18,TRBD2,TRBV28,CASGGLVGRAWYTDTQYF,TGTGCCAGCGGCGGGTTAGTCGGGAGGGCCTGGTATACAGATACGCAGTATTTT
NA,TRBJ2-2,13,TRBD1,TRBV29-1,CSVETGETGELFF,TGCAGCGTTGAAACAGGGGAGACCGGGGAGCTGTTTTTT
once,TRBJ2-7,11,NA,TRBV25-1,CASSDFLEQYF,TGTGCCAGCAGTGACTTCCTCGAGCAGTACTTC
NA,TRBJ1-3,15,TRBD1,TRBV27,CASSRDRWGLDTIYF,TGTGCCAGCAGTAGGGACAGGTGGGGGTTAGACACCATATATTTT
NA,TRBJ1-1,14,NA,TRBV13,CASGGPGWNTEAFF,TGTGCCAGCGGAGGCCCAGGTTGGAACACTGAAGCTTTCTTT
NA,TRBJ1-1,13,NA,TRBV28,CAARGGVYTEAFF,TGTGCCGCTCGGGGCGGGGTTTACACTGAAGCTTTCTTT
few,TRBJ1-1,12,NA,TRBV9,CASGGSNTEAFF,TGTGCCAGCGGCGGTTCGAACACTGAAGCTTTCTTT
NA,TRBJ2-3,15,TRBD1,TRBV5-1,CASSPGTDRTDTQYF,TGCGCCAGCTCCCCCGGGACAGACCGCACAGATACGCAGTATTTT
NA,TRBJ1-1,16,NA,TRBV4-1,CASSQAGGGKYTEAFF,TGCGCCAGCAGCCAAGCCGGGGGGGGCAAGTACACTGAAGCTTTCTTT
NA,TRBJ1-4,16,NA,TRBV5-1,CASSPQGAATNEKLFF,TGCGCCAGCAGCCCTCAGGGAGCTGCAACTAATGAAAAACTGTTTTTT
few,TRBJ1-2,14,TRBD1,TRBV28,CASSPGTGNYGYTF,TGTGCCAGCAGTCCAGGGACAGGGAACTATGGCTACACCTTC
NA,TRBJ2-7,14,NA,TRBV19,CASSAPGSSYEQYF,TGTGCCAGTAGTGCCCCGGGAAGCTCCTACGAGCAGTACTTC
NA,TRBJ2-7,14,TRBD1,TRBV29-1,CSVETGQGPYEQYF,TGCAGCGTAGAAACCGGACAGGGCCCCTACGAGCAGTACTTC
NA,TRBJ1-2,14,NA,TRBV5-5,CASSPEQGGYGYTF,TGTGCCAGCAGCCCGGAGCAGGGAGGCTATGGCTACACCTTC
NA,TRBJ2-7,14,TRBD2,TRBV19,CASSMGLAGNEQYF,TGTGCCAGTAGTATGGGACTAGCGGGAAACGAGCAGTACTTC
NA,TRBJ1-4,19,NA,TRBV5-3,CARSISGRGVHNLNEKLFF,TGTGCCAGAAGCATCAGTGGGAGGGGGGTCCACAACCTTAATGAAAAACTGTTTTTT
NA,TRBJ1-1,12,NA,TRBV5-8,CASSAGYTEAFF,TGTGCCAGCAGCGCAGGGTACACTGAAGCTTTCTTT
NA,TRBJ1-6,19,NA,TRBV12-1,CASSSRRGGQGHRGRPLHF,TGTGCCAGCAGCTCGCGCCGGGGGGGGCAGGGCCATCGGGGGAGGCCCCTCCACTTT
NA,TRBJ2-7,16,TRBD2,TRBV6-6,CASSPISGRFLYEQYF,TGTGCCAGCAGTCCTATTAGCGGGAGGTTCCTCTACGAGCAGTACTTC
NA,TRBJ2-2,17,TRBD1,TRBV7-2,CASSLKTGTENTGELFF,TGTGCCAGCAGTCTTAAGACCGGGACAGAGAACACCGGGGAGCTGTTTTTT
NA,TRBJ2-5,13,NA,TRBV5-4,CASSLDGEETQYF,TGTGCCAGCAGCTTGGATGGAGAAGAGACCCAGTACTTC
NA,TRBJ1-2,13,TRBD1,TRBV9,CASSVTGGDGYTF,TGTGCCAGCAGCGTCACAGGGGGCGATGGCTACACCTTC
NA,TRBJ2-7,14,TRBD1,TRBV2,CASSEGQGFHEQYF,TGTGCCAGCAGTGAGGGACAGGGGTTCCACGAGCAGTACTTC
NA,TRBJ1-5,14,NA,TRBV28,CASSLSRSNQPQHF,TGTGCCAGCAGTTTGAGTCGGAGCAATCAGCCCCAGCATTTT
NA,TRBJ2-7,12,NA,TRBV6-5,CASSNHLLEQYF,TGTGCCAGCAGTAATCACCTATTGGAGCAGTACTTC
NA,TRBJ2-1,15,TRBD2,TRBV9,CASSQSGRVYNEQFF,TGTGCCAGCAGCCAAAGCGGGAGAGTTTACAATGAGCAGTTCTTC
NA,TRBJ2-7,14,TRBD2,TRBV29-1,CSASGKGISYEQYF,TGCAGCGCTAGCGGGAAGGGGATTTCCTACGAGCAGTACTTC
NA,TRBJ1-5,15,NA,TRBV28,CASSFSGSGNQPQHF,TGTGCCAGCAGTTTCAGCGGGTCCGGCAATCAGCCCCAGCATTTT
NA,TRBJ2-7,14,NA,TRBV27,CASSLWEGAYEQYF,TGTGCCAGCAGTTTATGGGAGGGGGCCTACGAGCAGTACTTC
NA,TRBJ2-7,18,TRBD2,TRBV14,CASSQGDLLAESSYEQYF,TGTGCCAGCAGCCAAGGGGACTTACTAGCGGAGAGCTCCTACGAGCAGTACTTC
few,TRBJ1-3,19,TRBD1,TRBV5-1,CASSLAPGQGESSGNTIYF,TGCGCCAGCAGCTTGGCACCGGGACAGGGGGAGAGCTCTGGAAACACCATATATTTT
NA,TRBJ1-1,15,NA,TRBV5-6,CASSRSLSVMAEAFF,TGTGCCAGCAGCCGCTCTTTGTCTGTAATGGCCGAAGCTTTCTTT
NA,TRBJ1-1,14,NA,TRBV11-2,CASSWGTVNTEAFF,TGTGCCAGCAGTTGGGGGACGGTGAACACTGAAGCTTTCTTT
NA,TRBJ2-3,15,NA,TRBV11-2,CASSLADRGTDTQYF,TGTGCCAGCAGCTTAGCTGACCGAGGCACAGATACGCAGTATTTT